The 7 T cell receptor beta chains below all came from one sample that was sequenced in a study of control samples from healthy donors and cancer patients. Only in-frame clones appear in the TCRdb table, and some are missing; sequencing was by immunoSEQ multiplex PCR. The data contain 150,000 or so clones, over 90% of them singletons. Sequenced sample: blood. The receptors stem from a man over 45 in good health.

The CDR3 here is CASSPGTSGSSEQYF. The CDR3 DNA sequence: TGTGCCAGCAGCCCCGGGACTAGCGGCAGTTCCGAGCAGTACTTC. This chain joins TRBV7-9 and TRBJ2-7, with 11 bases lining up with TRBD2. Germline V gene sequence: CDR1 SEHNR, CDR2 FQNEAQ (reference sequence). CDR3 size: 15 residues. Trimming at V came to 5 bases and at J to 6 bases, leaving 9 bases not matched to a gene.

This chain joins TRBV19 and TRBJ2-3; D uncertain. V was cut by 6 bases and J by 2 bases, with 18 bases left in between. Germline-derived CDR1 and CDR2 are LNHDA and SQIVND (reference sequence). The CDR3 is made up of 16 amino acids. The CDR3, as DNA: TGTGCCAGTAGCAATAGAGCTAGGCGGTCCACAGATACGCAGTATTTT. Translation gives CASSNRARRSTDTQYF.

The CDR3, as DNA: TGTGCCAGCAGAAGGACAGGGGGCCCGAATCAGCCCCAGCATTTT. Protein: CASRRTGGPNQPQHF. The rearrangement links TRBV7-2 to TRBJ1-5, with 11 bases aligning to TRBD1. The CDR3 has 15 amino acids. V was pared by 6 bases and J by 4 bases, with 5 bases of the junction left unmatched. CDR1 is SGHTA and CDR2 is FQGNSA in the germline V gene.

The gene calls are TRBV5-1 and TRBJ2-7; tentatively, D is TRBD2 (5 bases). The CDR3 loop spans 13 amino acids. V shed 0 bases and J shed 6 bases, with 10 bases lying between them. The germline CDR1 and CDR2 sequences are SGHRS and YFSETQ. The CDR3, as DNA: TGCGCCAGCAGCTTGGGGGGAGCAAGCGAGCAGTACTTC. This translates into CASSLGGASEQYF.

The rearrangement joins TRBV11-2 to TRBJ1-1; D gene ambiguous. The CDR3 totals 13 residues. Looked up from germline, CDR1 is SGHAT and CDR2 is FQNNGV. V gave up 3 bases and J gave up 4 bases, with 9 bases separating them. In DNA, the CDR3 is TGTGCCAGCAGCTTTCACCAGAGCACTGAAGCTTTCTTT. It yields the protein CASSFHQSTEAFF.

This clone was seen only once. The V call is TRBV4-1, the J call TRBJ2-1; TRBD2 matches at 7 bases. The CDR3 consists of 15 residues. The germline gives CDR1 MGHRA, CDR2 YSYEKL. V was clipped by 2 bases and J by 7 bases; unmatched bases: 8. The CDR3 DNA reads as TGCGCCAGCAGCCAACCGACTAGCTCTCAGAATGAGCAGTTCTTC. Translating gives CASSQPTSSQNEQFF.

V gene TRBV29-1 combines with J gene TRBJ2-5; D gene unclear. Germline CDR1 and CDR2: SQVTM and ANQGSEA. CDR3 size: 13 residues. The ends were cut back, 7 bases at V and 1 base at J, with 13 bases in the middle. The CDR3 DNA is TGCAGCGCCGCCGGACGGATCCAAGAGACCCAGTACTTC. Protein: CSAAGRIQETQYF.